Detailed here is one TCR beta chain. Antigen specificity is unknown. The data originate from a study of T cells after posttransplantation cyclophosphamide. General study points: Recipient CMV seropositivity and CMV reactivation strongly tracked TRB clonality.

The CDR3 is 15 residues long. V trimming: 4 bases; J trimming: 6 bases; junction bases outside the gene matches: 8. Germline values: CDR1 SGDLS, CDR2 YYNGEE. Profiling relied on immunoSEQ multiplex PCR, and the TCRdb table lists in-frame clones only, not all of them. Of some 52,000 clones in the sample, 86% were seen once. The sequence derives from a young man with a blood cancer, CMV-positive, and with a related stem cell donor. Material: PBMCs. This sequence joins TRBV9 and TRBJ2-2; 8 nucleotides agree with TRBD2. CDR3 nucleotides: TGTGCCAGCAGCCCCGGGACTAGGATTGCCGGGGAGCTGTTTTTT. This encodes CASSPGTRIAGELFF.